Below, one TCR beta chain is given with its context. TCR libraries each used 3500 ng of total RNA. TCRdb reworked the 5' RACE reads into one entry per CDR3 protein, no DNA. Its listing shows more than 300,000 distinct CDR3 sequences. The length of the CDR3 is 13 residues. Germline V gene data show CDR1 as SGHRS and CDR2 as YFSETQ. These data come from a study of monozygotic twins with inflammatory bowel disease. Sequencing input: blood. This clonotype was sampled from a human donor with ulcerative colitis or Crohn's disease, or a healthy co-twin of an affected twin (not recorded which). The rearrangement joins TRBV5-1 to TRBJ1-6. CDR3 protein: CASSSDPNSPLHF. The variable domain in full, with the rest retrieved from reference TRBV5-1 and TRBJ1-6, is KAGVTQTPRYLIKTRGQQVTLSCSPISGHRSVSWYQQTPGQGLQFLFEYFSETQRNKGNFPGRFSGRQFSNSRSEMNVSTLELGDSALYLCASSSDPNSPLHFGNGTRLTVT.